This T cell receptor (beta chain) was identified during a study of cytomegalovirus exposure and HLA in healthy donors. The study's findings and limits: In a later analysis, HLA-associated TCR beta chains were more clonally expanded than equally common others.

V lost 1 base to trimming and J lost 8 bases; unmatched junction nucleotides: 6. The CDR3 length is 15 residues. Per the germline V gene, CDR1 is SGHRS and CDR2 is YFSETQ. The PCR ran on 60 Vbeta and 13 Jbeta primers. Here immunoSEQ multiplex PCR was the method, and the copy in TCRdb shows in-frame clones only, minus some. This table holds some 190,000 clones, about 81% found once. With regard to this clone: The antigen is unknown.

Sequenced material: PBMCs. This sequence originates from a man aged 35 to 55 in good health and CMV-seronegative. This chain uses TRBV5-1 with TRBJ2-1, with 10 bases matching TRBD2. CDR3 sequence: CASSLNLAGVYEQFF. As DNA, the CDR3 is TGCGCCAGCAGCTTGAATCTAGCGGGAGTCTATGAGCAGTTCTTC.